The text below deals with one T cell receptor (beta chain). The antigen is unknown. This record belongs to a study of T-cell reconstitution after alpha-beta-depleted transplantation in children. Study outcomes and limitations: Day-60 TCRbeta diversity that was high in some patients was derived from surviving recipient T cells and thymic progenitors. A year had passed since transplant, and T-cell counts and diversity by then came mostly from newly produced T cells. Reportedly, only several hundred clones from non-depleted graft cells drove alpha-beta T-cell counts at about two months.

Preparation of the TCRbeta library was carried out with unique molecular identifiers. TCRdb independently ran MiXCR on the PCR reads; one entry per CDR3 protein. The data contain about 980,000 distinct CDR3 sequences, about 29% of them singletons. V lost 4 bases, J lost 8 bases, and 14 bases lay in between. From germline, CDR1 is KGHDR and CDR2 SFDVKD. The CDR3 runs to 13 residues. The chain couples TRBV24-1 to TRBJ2-7, with unresolved D. The source is a boy in the first two years of life who had a stem cell transplant for SCID, so the T cells may come from the graft donor. The sequencing here drew on PBMCs, mostly from graft donor cells, taken 360 days after TCRalphabeta/CD19-depleted stem cell transplant. CDR3 nucleotide sequence: TGTGCCACCAGTGACGATCTGGGAATCAAGCAGTACTTC. This sequence encodes CATSDDLGIKQYF.